The 24 T cell receptor beta chains reported below all come from one sample, sequenced in a study of tumor-infiltrating lymphocytes in primary liver carcinoma. Bulk tissue was left unsorted, and RNA and DNA were co-extracted from 20-30 mg of it. Synthesis of TCR beta cDNA was carried out from about 500 ng total RNA with a constant-region primer. Libraries covering TCR beta were generated through three nested multiplex PCR rounds (using a slightly modified ARM-PCR). Amplification in the first two PCR rounds was performed using TRBV1-TRBV30 forward primers and a C-beta reverse primer for 10 cycles each. TCRdb recomputed calls from the multiplex PCR reads with MiXCR, one row per CDR3 protein. The table has about 110,000 distinct CDR3 sequences, approximately 70% seen once. Sequencing was carried out using liver tumor tissue from sampling region 1. Subset of the sample: tumor region T1, superior pole. Every receptor here comes from a woman in her sixties or seventies with primary liver carcinoma and hepatitis B virus infection.

This clonotype was seen repeatedly, ten times or more. The chain has TRBV6-1 and TRBJ2-2; 7 bases are shared with TRBD1. V was pared by 9 bases and J by 4 bases, with 8 bases of the junction left unmatched. Germline lookup yields CDR1 MNHNS and CDR2 SASEGT. The CDR3 has 14 amino acids. The CDR3 is CASQGEFGTGELFF. As DNA, the CDR3 is TGTGCCAGTCAGGGGGAGTTCGGCACCGGGGAGCTGTTTTTT.

The chain links TRBV11-2 to TRBJ2-2, with D possibly being TRBD2 (5 bases). V lost 5 bases and J 16 bases, leaving 26 bases between the germline ends. Per the germline V gene, CDR1 is SGHAT and CDR2 is FQNNGV. The CDR3 length is 15 residues. CDR3 nucleotides: TGTGCCAGCAGCCCTCCGCAAGAACCGACCGGGGAGTCGTTTTTT. Translation: CASSPPQEPTGESFF.

In this sample, this clonotype turned up many times. CDR3 sequence reads: CASSEWRNTEAFF. The CDR3 DNA sequence: TGTGCCAGCAGTGAATGGAGGAACACTGAAGCTTTCTTT. The chain employs TRBV6-1 and TRBJ1-1, with no clear D. The CDR3 has 13 residues. Germline CDR1 MNHNS, CDR2 SASEGT. V gave up 2 bases and J gave up 1 base, with 5 bases separating them.

About this clonotype itself: A much larger clone lies one base from this, so it may be a read error. The chain recombines TRBV4-1 with TRBJ1-2; weak D call: TRBD1 (5 bases). The CDR3 is 14 residues long. Germline V gene data show CDR1 as MGHRA and CDR2 as YSYEKL. The V end lost 0 bases, the J end lost 10 bases, and 15 bases lay between the germline ends. The CDR3 DNA is TGCGCCAGCAGCCAAGAGATGGGGGTCTGGGACTACACCTTC. This gives the protein CASSQEMGVWDYTF.

A word on this clonotype: This likely comes from a read error, as the CDR3 has no conserved phenylalanine or tryptophan at its end. The chain uses TRBV2 and TRBJ2-7; a possible D gene is TRBD1 (6 bases). This CDR3 is built from 14 residues. Germline V gives CDR1 SNHLY, CDR2 FYNNEI. The germline V and J ends were trimmed by 11 bases and 1 base, with 18 bases remaining between them. DNA of the CDR3: TGTGCCGGCAAGATAAACAGGGAATCCTACGAGCAGTACTTA. This encodes CAGKINRESYEQYL.

As regards this clonotype: At one end the junction does not follow the germline gene, possibly because of a read error. The rearrangement joins TRBV30 to TRBJ2-7, with 7 nucleotides matching TRBD2. This CDR3 is 15 amino acids long. The germline gives CDR1 GTSNPN, CDR2 SVGIG (reference sequence). CDR3 DNA sequence: TGTGCCTTGAGTCGGCGGGAGCCAGGGTCCTACGAGCAATACTTC. Encoded protein: CALSRREPGSYEQYF.

Remarks on this clonotype: One base away lies a much larger clone, so this may be a sequencing read error. The chain carries TRBV7-3 and TRBJ2-4; D might be TRBD1 (5 bases). Germline loops: CDR1 SGHTA, CDR2 FQGTGA. CDR3 length: 13 amino acids. The CDR3 is CASGLNGQGIQYF. The CDR3 DNA sequence: TGTGCCAGCGGCTTAAATGGACAAGGGATTCAGTACTTC.

This clonotype was recorded at least ten times. The genes are TRBV5-1 and TRBJ1-5; 10 nucleotides match TRBD1. Losses at the gene ends were 7 bases for V and 5 bases for J; bases not matched to a gene: 9. The CDR3 totals 15 residues. Per germline, CDR1 SGHRS and CDR2 YFSETQ. The CDR3 DNA reads TGCGCCAGCTCGATCGGACAGGGGGGCCATCAGCCCCAGCATTTT. Protein sequence: CASSIGQGGHQPQHF.

Turning to this clonotype: The final CDR3 position lacks the conserved phenylalanine or tryptophan, pointing to a likely read error. The V call is TRBV11-1, the J call TRBJ2-7; D is perhaps TRBD2 (6 bases). Germline loops: CDR1 SGHAT, CDR2 FQDESV (reference sequence). The CDR3 is made up of 15 amino acids. V was clipped by 5 bases and J by 6 bases, with 20 bases between them. CDR3 amino acids: CASSPLTAGLREQYL. DNA for the CDR3: TGTGCCAGCAGCCCTCTGACGGCAGGACTACGCGAGCAGTACCTC.

This clonotype was detected once. The junction departs from the called germline gene at one end, perhaps through a read error. V is TRBV11-2 and J is TRBJ2-7; D is tentatively TRBD1 or TRBD2 (6 bases each). Germline V lookup: CDR1 SGHAT, CDR2 FQNNGV. The CDR3 sequence is 16 residues long. The CDR3 here is CASGPRGASATYDQYF. The CDR3 bases are TGTGCCAGCGGCCCCAGGGGCGCTAGCGCAACCTACGATCAGTACTTC.

This clonotype has a count of ten or more. The genes are TRBV11-2 and TRBJ2-1, with D perhaps assigned TRBD1 or TRBD2 (6 bases each). With 7 bases removed from V and 6 bases from J, the gap between germline ends came to 16 bases. The CDR3 runs to 14 residues. In germline, CDR1 is SGHAT, CDR2 FQNNGV. CDR3 sequence reads: CASTKSGALNEQFF. In DNA form, the CDR3 reads TGTGCCAGCACTAAATCGGGGGCCCTCAATGAGCAGTTCTTC.

V is TRBV9 and J is TRBJ2-1; TRBD1 aligns across 7 bases. Germline V gene data show CDR1 as SGDLS and CDR2 as YYNGEE. The CDR3 length is 19 residues. The V gene end was trimmed by 4 bases and the J gene end by 2 bases; junction bases not matched to a gene: 18. CDR3 DNA: TGTGCCAGCAGCAGAGGCCTAGGGACAGTTCTCATCACCTACAATGAGCAGTTCTTC. Amino acids: CASSRGLGTVLITYNEQFF.

Details on this clonotype: A read error is possible here, since a much larger clone lies one base away. The genes are TRBV29-1 and TRBJ1-2; maybe TRBD1 (5 bases). Germline assignment: CDR1 SQVTM and CDR2 ANQGSEA. The CDR3 spans 12 residues. CDR3 DNA: TGCAGAGGTGGCGGGGCGGGAGATGGCTACACCTTC. Translating gives CRGGGAGDGYTF.

The chain links TRBV5-1 to TRBJ1-1, with D hard to call. This CDR3 region has 14 residues. Trimming left V 6 bases short and J 3 bases short, with 15 bases between. In germline, CDR1 is SGHRS, CDR2 YFSETQ. CDR3 nucleotide sequence: TGCGCCAGCAAGCTTATCGTTGGGGACACTGAAGCTTTCTTT. Encoded protein: CASKLIVGDTEAFF.

As to this clonotype: Lacking the conserved final phenylalanine or tryptophan, this CDR3 likely reflects a read error. This chain links TRBV11-2 with TRBJ2-1; 7 bases map to TRBD1. CDR1 SGHAT and CDR2 FQNNGV come from the germline V gene. The CDR3 consists of 17 residues. This chain's CDR3 is CASSLGRQGISYNEQFL. CDR3 nucleotides: TGTGCCAGCAGTTTAGGTCGACAGGGTATCTCCTACAATGAGCAGTTCCTC.

This clonotype showed up just a few times. V and J are TRBV20-1 and TRBJ1-5; 7 bases fit TRBD1. Germline lookup yields CDR1 DFQATT and CDR2 SNEGSKA (reference sequence). The CDR3 totals 15 residues. Unmatched junction bases numbered 5, after V lost 0 bases and J lost 3 bases. The CDR3 protein is CSARETGMVNQPQHF. Here the CDR3 DNA reads TGCAGTGCTAGAGAGACAGGGATGGTCAATCAGCCCCAGCATTTT.

Comment on this clonotype: This may stem from a read error, because a much larger clone lies one nucleotide away. The chain has TRBV6-5 and TRBJ2-4, with D unclear. The CDR3 has 14 residues. Germline assignment: CDR1 MNHEY and CDR2 SVGAGI. This CDR3 is CASGYVGARNIQYF. Here the CDR3 DNA reads TGTGCCAGCGGTTATGTGGGCGCCAGGAACATTCAGTACTTC.

A word on this clonotype: A much larger clone differs by one base, so this may be a read error. This sequence joins TRBV11-2 and TRBJ1-1, with D hard to call. V lost 2 bases, J lost 9 bases, and 10 bases lay in between. Germline lookup yields CDR1 SGHAT and CDR2 FQNNGV. The CDR3 runs 12 residues. The CDR3 bases are TGTGCCAGCAGCTTATCAGATCTACAAGCTTTCTTT. Encoded protein: CASSLSDLQAFF.

Regarding this clonotype: A much larger clone differs from this one at a single base, so this may be a read error. CDR3 protein: CAGTGGGGNQPQHF. The CDR3 DNA follows: TGTGCCGGCACTGGGGGAGGTGGCAATCAGCCCCAGCATTTT. The chain uses TRBV6-1 and TRBJ1-5, with D perhaps TRBD1 (5 bases). This CDR3 is 14 amino acids long. V shed 11 bases and J shed 2 bases, with 16 bases lying between them. The germline CDR1 and CDR2 sequences are MNHNS and SASEGT.

In its sample, this clonotype was seen many times. The chain recombines TRBV12-3 or TRBV12-4 with TRBJ2-5, with D possibly being TRBD2 (6 bases). V lost 7 bases and J 2 bases, leaving 20 bases between the germline ends. The CDR3 is 16 amino acids. The CDR3 loop reads CASTSGGVPPQETQYF. The CDR3 DNA is TGTGCCAGCACCAGCGGAGGGGTCCCCCCGCAAGAGACCCAGTACTTC.

Of note for this clonotype: Given a much more abundant clone one base away, this may be a read error. The chain combines TRBV6-1 with TRBJ1-1; D is undetermined. This CDR3 region has 13 residues. Per the germline V gene, CDR1 is MNHNS and CDR2 is SASEGT. CDR3 nucleotides: TGTACCAGCACCTCACGGGTGGACACTGAAGCTTTCTTT. It specifies CTSTSRVDTEAFF.

Turning to this clonotype: One junction end does not reproduce the germline sequence, and a read error may be involved. CDR3: CSVHQTGCYNEHFF. The CDR3 DNA is TGCAGCGTTCATCAGACCGGGTGCTACAATGAGCATTTCTTC. This chain joins TRBV29-1 and TRBJ2-1, with no clear D. Germline loops: CDR1 SQVTM, CDR2 ANQGSEA. The CDR3 sequence is 14 residues long.

About this clonotype: This may stem from a read error, because a much larger clone lies one nucleotide away. The CDR3 is CASSQEEGSRETQYF. The DNA of the CDR3 is TGCGCCAGCAGCCAAGAAGAGGGGAGCCGGGAGACCCAGTACTTC. This chain uses TRBV4-1 with TRBJ2-5; D may correspond to TRBD1 or TRBD2 (5 bases each). This CDR3 region has 15 residues. Germline V gene lookup returns CDR1 MGHRA and CDR2 YSYEKL. The V end was cut by 0 bases, the J end by 5 bases, with 13 bases between.

The V gene is TRBV28, the J gene TRBJ2-1, with 7 bases identical to TRBD1. Germline CDR1 reads MDHEN; CDR2 reads SYDVKM. With V trimmed by 3 bases and J by 2 bases, 1 base remained unmatched. The CDR3 contains 14 residues. The CDR3, as DNA: TGTGCCAGCAGTTTGACAGGGCCCTACAATGAGCAGTTCTTC. Its protein is CASSLTGPYNEQFF.